This T cell receptor beta chain was identified in a study of T cells in Graves' hyperthyroidism and ophthalmopathy. Study conclusions and caveats: A model of 13 V-J features distinguished ophthalmopathy from stable hyperthyroidism.

What was amplified from RNA transcripts were TCR beta CDR3 regions. First-round RT-PCR with HTBI primers amplified the TCR CDR3 region. In TCRdb, the multiplex PCR reads were re-called with MiXCR into one record per CDR3 protein. The sample consists of hundreds of thousands of distinct CDR3 sequences, over 12% of them appearing once. The CDR3 runs 15 residues. Trimming stripped 6 bases from V and 4 bases from J, with 16 bases between. In making diagnoses, clinical symptoms, serum thyroxine and TRAb, thyroid ultrasound and orbital computed tomography were all used. Details on this clonotype: Antigen: not known.

The specimen sequenced was blood. This receptor was identified in a woman aged 40 to 49 with Graves' ophthalmopathy. The rearrangement uses TRBV12-3 or TRBV12-4 and TRBJ1-5; D gene ambiguous. The CDR3 DNA reads as TGTGCCAGCAGCGGGAGGTTCTGGGTAAATCAGCCCCAGCATTTT. Its protein is CASSGRFWVNQPQHF.